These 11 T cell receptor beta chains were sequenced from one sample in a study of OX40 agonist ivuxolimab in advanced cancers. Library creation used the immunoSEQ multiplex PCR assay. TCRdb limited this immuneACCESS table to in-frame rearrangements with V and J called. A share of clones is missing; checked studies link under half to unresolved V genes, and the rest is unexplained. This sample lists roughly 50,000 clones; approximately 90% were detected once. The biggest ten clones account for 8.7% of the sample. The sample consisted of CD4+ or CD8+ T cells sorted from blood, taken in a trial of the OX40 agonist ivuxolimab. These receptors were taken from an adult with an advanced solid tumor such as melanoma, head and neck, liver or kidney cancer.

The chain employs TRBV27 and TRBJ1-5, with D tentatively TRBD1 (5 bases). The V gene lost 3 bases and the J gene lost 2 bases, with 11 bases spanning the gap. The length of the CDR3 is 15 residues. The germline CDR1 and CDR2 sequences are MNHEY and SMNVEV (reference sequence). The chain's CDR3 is CASSFQGSGNQPQHF. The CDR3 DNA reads TGTGCCAGCAGTTTTCAGGGTTCGGGCAATCAGCCCCAGCATTTT.

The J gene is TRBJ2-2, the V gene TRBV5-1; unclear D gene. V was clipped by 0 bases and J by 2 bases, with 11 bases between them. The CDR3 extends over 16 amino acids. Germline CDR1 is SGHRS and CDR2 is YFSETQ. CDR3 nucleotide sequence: TGCGCCAGCAGCTTGGCCCCCGAGGCCAACACCGGGGAGCTGTTTTTT. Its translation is CASSLAPEANTGELFF.

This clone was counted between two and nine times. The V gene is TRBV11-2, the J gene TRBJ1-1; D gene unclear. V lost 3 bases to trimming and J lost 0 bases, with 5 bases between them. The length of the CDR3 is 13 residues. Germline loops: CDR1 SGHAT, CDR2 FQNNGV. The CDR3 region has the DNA TGTGCCAGCAGCTTGTCAGTGAACACTGAAGCTTTCTTT. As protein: CASSLSVNTEAFF.

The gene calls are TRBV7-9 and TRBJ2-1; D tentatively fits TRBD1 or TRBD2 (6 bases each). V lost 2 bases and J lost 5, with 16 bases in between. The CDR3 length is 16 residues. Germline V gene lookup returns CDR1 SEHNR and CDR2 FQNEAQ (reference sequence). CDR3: CASSLFPYREDNEQFF. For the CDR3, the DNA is TGTGCCAGCAGCTTATTCCCTTACAGGGAGGACAATGAGCAGTTCTTC.

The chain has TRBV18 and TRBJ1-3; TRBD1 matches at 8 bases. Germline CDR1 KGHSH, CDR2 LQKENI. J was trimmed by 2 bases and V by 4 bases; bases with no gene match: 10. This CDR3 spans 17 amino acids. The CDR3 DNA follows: TGTGCCAGCTCACGAGGACAGGGAGCGGGCGCTGGAAACACCATATATTTT. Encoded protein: CASSRGQGAGAGNTIYF.

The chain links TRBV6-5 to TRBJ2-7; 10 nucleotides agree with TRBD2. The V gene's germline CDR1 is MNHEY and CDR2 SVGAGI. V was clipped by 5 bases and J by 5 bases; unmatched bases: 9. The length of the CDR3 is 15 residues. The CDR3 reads CASSQEASGSNEQYF. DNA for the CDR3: TGTGCCAGCAGTCAAGAGGCTAGCGGGAGCAACGAGCAGTACTTC.

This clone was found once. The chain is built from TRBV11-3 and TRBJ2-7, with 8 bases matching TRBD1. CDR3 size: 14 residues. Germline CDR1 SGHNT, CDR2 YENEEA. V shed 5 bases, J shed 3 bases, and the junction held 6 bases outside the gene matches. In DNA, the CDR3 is TGTGCCAGCAGCCCTGGCAGGGGGCTCTACGAGCAGTACTTC. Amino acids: CASSPGRGLYEQYF.

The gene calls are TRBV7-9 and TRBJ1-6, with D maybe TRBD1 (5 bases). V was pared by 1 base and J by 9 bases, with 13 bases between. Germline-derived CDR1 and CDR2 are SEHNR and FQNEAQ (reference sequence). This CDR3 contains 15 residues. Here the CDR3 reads CASSLGEWGPSPLHF. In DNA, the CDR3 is TGTGCCAGCAGCTTAGGGGAGTGGGGCCCTTCACCCCTCCACTTT. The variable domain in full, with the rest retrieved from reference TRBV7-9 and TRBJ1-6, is DTGVSQNPRHKITKRGQNVTFRCDPISEHNRLYWYRQTLGQGPEFLTYFQNEAQLEKSRLLSDRFSAERPKGSFSTLEIQRTEQGDSAMYLCASSLGEWGPSPLHFGNGTRLTVT.

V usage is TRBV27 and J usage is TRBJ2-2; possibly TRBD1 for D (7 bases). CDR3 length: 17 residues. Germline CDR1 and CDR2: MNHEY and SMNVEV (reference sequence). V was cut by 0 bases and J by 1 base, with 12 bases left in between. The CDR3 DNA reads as TGTGCCAGCAGTTTATCCAGGGGGGATCAGAACACCGGGGAGCTGTTTTTT. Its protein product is CASSLSRGDQNTGELFF.

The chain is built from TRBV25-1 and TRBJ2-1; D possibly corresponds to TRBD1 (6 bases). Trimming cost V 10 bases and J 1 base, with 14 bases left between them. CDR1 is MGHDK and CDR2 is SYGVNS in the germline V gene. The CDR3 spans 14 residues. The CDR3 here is CATEGHVSYNEQFF. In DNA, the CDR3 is TGTGCCACCGAGGGACACGTATCCTACAATGAGCAGTTCTTC.

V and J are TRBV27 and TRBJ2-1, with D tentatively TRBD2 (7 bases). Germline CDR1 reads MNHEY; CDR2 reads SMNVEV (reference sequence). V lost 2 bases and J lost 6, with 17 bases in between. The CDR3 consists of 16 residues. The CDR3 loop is CASSLGLWGGLNEQFF. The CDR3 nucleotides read TGTGCCAGCAGTTTAGGACTGTGGGGGGGGCTCAATGAGCAGTTCTTC.